This T cell receptor beta chain is from a study of response to subunit inactivated influenza vaccine. This clonotype occurred a few times. Antigen unknown. Findings and limits, study-wide: Each seasonal flu vaccination may recruit only limited new T cells, authors suggested.

Germline CDR1 and CDR2: LGHNA and YSLEER. Trimming cost V 3 bases and J 8 bases, with 14 bases left between them. CDR3 length: 14 amino acids. TCRdb called the RT-PCR reads again in MiXCR, with one record for every CDR3 protein. The table shows roughly 700,000 distinct CDR3 sequences, with around 13% occurring only once. The sequence was obtained from a man aged 50 to 60 who received an inactivated influenza vaccine. The sequencing used PBMCs from blood, collected about 14 days before vaccination. This rearrangement joins TRBV4-3 to TRBJ1-3, with D maybe TRBD1 (5 bases). The CDR3 region is CASSHSGRLDTIYF. The CDR3 nucleotides read TGCGCCAGCAGCCATTCGGGACGTCTTGACACCATATATTTT.